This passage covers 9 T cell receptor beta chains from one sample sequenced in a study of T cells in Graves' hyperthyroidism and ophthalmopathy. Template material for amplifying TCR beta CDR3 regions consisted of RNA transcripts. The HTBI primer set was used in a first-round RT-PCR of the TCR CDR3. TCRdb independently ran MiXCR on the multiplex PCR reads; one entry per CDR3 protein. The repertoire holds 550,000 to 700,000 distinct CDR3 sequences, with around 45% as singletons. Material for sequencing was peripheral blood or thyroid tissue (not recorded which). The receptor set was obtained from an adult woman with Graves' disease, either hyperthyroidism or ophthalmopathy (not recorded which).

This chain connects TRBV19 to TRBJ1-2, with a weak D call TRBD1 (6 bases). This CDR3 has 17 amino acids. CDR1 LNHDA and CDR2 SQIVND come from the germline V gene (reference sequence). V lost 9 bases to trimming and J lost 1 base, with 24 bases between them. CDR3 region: CASRPFPGHLFNYGYTF. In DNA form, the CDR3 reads TGTGCCAGCCGCCCCTTCCCGGGACACCTATTTAACTATGGCTACACCTTC.

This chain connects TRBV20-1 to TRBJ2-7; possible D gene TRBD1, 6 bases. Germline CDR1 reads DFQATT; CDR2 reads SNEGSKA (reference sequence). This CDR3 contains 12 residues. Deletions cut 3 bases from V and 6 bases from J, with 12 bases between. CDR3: CSARTGGGEQYF. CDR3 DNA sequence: TGCAGTGCTAGGACAGGAGGCGGCGAGCAGTACTTC.

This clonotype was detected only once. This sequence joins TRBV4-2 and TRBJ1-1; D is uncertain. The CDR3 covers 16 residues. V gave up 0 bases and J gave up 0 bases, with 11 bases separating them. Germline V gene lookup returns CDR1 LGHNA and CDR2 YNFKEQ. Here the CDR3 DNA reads TGTGCCAGCAGCCAAGAGGCCGGGCGACTGAACACTGAAGCTTTCTTT. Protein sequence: CASSQEAGRLNTEAFF.

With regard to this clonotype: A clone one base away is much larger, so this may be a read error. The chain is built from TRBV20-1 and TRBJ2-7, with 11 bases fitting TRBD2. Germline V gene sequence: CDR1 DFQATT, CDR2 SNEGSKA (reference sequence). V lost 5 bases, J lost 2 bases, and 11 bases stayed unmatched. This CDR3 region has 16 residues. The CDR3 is CSAFHGVSGRAYEQYF. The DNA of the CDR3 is TGCAGTGCTTTCCATGGGGTTAGCGGGAGGGCCTACGAGCAGTACTTC.

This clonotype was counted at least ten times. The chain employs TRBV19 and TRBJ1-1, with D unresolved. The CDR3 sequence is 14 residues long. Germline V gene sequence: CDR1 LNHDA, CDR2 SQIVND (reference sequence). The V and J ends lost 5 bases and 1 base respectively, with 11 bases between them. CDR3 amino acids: CASSRRSENTEAFF. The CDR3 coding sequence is TGTGCCAGTAGTCGTAGGTCGGAGAACACTGAAGCTTTCTTT.

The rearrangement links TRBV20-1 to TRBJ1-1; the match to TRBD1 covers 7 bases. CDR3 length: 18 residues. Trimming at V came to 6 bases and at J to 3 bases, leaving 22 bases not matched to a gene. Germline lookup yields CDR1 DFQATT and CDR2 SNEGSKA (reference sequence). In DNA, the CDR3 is TGCAGTGCCTTCCACGAGACAGGGTTTTTTGGCGGGGACACTGAAGCTTTCTTT. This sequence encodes CSAFHETGFFGGDTEAFF.

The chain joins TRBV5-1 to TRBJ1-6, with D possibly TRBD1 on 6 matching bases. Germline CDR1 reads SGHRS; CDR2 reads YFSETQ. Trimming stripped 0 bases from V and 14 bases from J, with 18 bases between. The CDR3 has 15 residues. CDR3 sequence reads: CASSLGGGPTVALHF. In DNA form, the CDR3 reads TGCGCCAGCAGCTTGGGCGGGGGCCCAACTGTGGCCCTCCACTTT.

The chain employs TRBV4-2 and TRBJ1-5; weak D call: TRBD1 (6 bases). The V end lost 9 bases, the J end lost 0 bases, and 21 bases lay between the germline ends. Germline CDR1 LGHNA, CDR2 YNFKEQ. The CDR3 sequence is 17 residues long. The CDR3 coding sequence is TGTGCCAGTAGTATAGGACCAGGGGCTTATAGCAATCAGCCCCAGCATTTT. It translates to CASSIGPGAYSNQPQHF.

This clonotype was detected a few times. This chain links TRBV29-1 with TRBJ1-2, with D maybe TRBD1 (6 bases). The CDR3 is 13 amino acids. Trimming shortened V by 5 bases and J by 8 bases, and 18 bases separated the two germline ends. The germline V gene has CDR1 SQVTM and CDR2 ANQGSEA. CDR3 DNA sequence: TGCAGCGTTAAAGGGGACACAGAGTCGGGCTACACCTTC. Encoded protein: CSVKGDTESGYTF.